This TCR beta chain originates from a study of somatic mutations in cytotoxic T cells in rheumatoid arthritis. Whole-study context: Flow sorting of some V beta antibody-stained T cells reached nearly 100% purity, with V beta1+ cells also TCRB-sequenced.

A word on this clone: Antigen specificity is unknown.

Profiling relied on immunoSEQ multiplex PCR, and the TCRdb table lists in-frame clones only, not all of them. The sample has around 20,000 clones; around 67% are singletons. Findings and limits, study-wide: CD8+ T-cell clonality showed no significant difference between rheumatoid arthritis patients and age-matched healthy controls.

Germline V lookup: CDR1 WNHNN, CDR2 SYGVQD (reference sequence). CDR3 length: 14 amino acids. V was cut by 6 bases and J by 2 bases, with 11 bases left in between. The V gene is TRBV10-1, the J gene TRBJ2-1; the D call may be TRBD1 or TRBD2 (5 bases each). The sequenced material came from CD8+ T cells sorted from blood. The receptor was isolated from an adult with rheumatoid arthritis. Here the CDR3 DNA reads TGCGCCAGCAGCGAAGGGACGGCCTACAATGAGCAGTTCTTC. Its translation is CASSEGTAYNEQFF.